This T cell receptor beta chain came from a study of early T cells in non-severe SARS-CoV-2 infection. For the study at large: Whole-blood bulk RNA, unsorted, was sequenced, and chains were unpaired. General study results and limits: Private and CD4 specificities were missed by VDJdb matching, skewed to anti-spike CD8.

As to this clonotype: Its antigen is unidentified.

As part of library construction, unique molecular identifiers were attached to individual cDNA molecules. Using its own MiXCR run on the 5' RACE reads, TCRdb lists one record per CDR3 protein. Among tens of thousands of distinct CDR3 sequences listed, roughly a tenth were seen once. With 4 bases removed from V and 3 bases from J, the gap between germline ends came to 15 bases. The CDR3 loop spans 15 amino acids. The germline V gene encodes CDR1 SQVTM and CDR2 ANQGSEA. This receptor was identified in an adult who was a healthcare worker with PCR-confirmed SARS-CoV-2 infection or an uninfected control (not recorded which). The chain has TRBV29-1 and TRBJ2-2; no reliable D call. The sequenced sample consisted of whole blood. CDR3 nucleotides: TGCAGCGTTGGAGCCGAAAGGGCGGACACCGGGGAGCTGTTTTTT. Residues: CSVGAERADTGELFF.